The clone carrying this T cell receptor (beta chain) was seen a few times. Antigen specificity is unknown. The germline gives CDR1 MNHEY, CDR2 SMNVEV (reference sequence). This CDR3 is 17 amino acids long. V trimming: 5 bases; J trimming: 5 bases; junction bases outside the gene matches: 13. The record originates from a study of molecular identifiers for immune sequencing clone quantification. Overall study: Replicates involved a five-way split of RNA from around 20,000 or 100,000 naive CD8 cells, with sequencing of four. Overall study findings and caveats: Beyond 20 RNA copies, clones held over 97% of effector molecules, compared with under 1% in naive cells.

As CD8+CD4-CCR7+CD45RA+ cells, naive CD8 T cells were sorted. Previously reported methods and listed TCR primers produced the bulk TCR libraries. TCRdb passed the PCR reads through MiXCR, listing each CDR3 protein once. This sample has roughly 65,000 distinct CDR3 sequences; over 15% occur once, and the top ten carry over 1.2%. The material sequenced was naive CD8+ T cells from blood, with Jurkat cell RNA spiked in. Described subset: FACS-sorted CD8+CD4-CCR7+CD45RA+ naive T cells. The V call is TRBV27, the J call TRBJ2-1; 9 nucleotides match TRBD2. The TCR comes from a human donor in good health. Some libraries in this study had Jurkat cell RNA spiked in. The CDR3 region is CASSRTPIAGVHNEQFF. CDR3 nucleotide sequence: TGTGCCAGCAGTCGAACACCGATAGCGGGAGTTCACAATGAGCAGTTCTTC.